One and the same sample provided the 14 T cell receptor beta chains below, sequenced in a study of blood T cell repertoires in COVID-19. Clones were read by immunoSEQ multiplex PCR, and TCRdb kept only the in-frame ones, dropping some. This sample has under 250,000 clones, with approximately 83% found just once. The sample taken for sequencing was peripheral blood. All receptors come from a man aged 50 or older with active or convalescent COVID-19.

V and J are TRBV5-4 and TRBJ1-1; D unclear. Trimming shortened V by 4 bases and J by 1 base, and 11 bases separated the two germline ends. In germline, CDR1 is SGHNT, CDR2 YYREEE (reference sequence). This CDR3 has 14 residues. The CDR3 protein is CASSPGVQNTEAFF. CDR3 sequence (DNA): TGTGCCAGCAGCCCCGGGGTCCAGAACACTGAAGCTTTCTTT.

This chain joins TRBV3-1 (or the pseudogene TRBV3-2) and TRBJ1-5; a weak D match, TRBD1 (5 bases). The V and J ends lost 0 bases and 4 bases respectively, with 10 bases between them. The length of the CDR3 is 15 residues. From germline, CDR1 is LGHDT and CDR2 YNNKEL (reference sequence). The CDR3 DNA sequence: TGTGCCAGCAGCCAAGATGGGGGGAGTAATCAGCCCCAGCATTTT. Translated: CASSQDGGSNQPQHF.

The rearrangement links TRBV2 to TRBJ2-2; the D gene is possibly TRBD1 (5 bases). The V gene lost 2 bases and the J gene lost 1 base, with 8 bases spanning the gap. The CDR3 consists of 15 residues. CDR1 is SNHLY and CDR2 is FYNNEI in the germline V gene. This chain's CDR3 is CASSETRVNTGELFF. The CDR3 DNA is TGTGCCAGCAGTGAAACCAGGGTGAACACCGGGGAGCTGTTTTTT.

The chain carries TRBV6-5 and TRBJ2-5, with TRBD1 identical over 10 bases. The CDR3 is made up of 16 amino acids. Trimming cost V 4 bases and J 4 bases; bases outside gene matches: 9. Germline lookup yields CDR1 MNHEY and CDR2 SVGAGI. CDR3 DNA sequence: TGTGCCAGCAGTTTGACCTGGGGACAGGGGTTAGAGACCCAGTACTTC. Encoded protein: CASSLTWGQGLETQYF.

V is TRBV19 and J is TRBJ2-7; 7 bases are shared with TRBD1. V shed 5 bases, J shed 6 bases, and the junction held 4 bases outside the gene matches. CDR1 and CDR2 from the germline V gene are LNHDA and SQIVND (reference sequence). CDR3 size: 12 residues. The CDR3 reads CASSDRALEQYF. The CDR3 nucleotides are TGTGCCAGTAGTGACAGGGCCCTCGAGCAGTACTTC. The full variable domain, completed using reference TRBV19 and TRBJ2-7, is DGGITQSPKYLFRKEGQNVTLSCEQNLNHDAMYWYRQDPGQGLRLIYYSQIVNDFQKGDIAEGYSVSREKKESFPLTVTSAQKNPTAFYLCASSDRALEQYFGPGTRLTVT.

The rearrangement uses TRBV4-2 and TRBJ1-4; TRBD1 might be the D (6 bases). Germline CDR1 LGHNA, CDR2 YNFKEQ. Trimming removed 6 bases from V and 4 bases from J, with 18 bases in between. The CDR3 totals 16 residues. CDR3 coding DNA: TGTGCCAGCAGTCCCTTAGGGGGTGCTCATAATGAAAAACTGTTTTTT. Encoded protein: CASSPLGGAHNEKLFF.

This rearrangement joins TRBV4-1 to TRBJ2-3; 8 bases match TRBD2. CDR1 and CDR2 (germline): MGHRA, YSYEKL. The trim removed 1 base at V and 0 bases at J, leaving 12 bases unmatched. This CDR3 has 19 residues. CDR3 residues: CASSQVLVWGGGSTDTQYF. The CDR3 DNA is TGCGCCAGCAGCCAAGTGCTCGTCTGGGGCGGGGGGAGCACAGATACGCAGTATTTT.

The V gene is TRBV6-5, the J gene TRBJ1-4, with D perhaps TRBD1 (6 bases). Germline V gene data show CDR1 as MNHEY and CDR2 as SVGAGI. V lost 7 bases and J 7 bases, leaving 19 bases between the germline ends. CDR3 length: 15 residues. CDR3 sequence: CASTSLRGQSEKLFF. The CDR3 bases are TGTGCCAGCACCTCCCTCAGGGGTCAGAGTGAAAAACTGTTTTTT.

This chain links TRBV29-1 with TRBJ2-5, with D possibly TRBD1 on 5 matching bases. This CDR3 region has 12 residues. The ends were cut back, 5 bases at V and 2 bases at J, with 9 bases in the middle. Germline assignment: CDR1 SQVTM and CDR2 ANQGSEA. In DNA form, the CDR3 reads TGCAGCGTTACGAGACAGCAAGAGACCCAGTACTTC. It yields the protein CSVTRQQETQYF.

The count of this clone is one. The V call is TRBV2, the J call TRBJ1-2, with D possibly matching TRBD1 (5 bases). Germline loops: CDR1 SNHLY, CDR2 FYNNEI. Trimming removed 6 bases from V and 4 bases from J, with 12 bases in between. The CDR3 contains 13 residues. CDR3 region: CASRAGPSYGYTF. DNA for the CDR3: TGTGCCAGCAGAGCAGGGCCTAGCTATGGCTACACCTTC.

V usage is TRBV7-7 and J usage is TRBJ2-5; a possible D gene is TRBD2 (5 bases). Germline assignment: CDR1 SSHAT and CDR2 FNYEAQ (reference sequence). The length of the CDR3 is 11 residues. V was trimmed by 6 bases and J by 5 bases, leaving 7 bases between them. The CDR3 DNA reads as TGTGCCAGCAGTAGGAGGGAGACCCAGTACTTC. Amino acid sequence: CASSRRETQYF.

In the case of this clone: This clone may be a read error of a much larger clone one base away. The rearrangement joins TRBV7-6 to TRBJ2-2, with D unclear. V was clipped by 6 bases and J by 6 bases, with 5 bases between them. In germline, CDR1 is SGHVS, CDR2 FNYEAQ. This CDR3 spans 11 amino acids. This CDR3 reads CASRIAGELFF. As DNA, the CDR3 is TGTGCCAGCAGAATAGCCGGGGAGCTGTTTTTT.

The CDR3 protein is CASRNRGFDYGYTF. The CDR3 DNA is TGTGCCAGTAGGAACAGGGGATTTGACTATGGCTACACCTTC. This chain uses TRBV19 with TRBJ1-2, with 7 bases identical to TRBD1. Germline lookup yields CDR1 LNHDA and CDR2 SQIVND (reference sequence). CDR3 length: 14 residues. The J segment lost 3 bases and the V segment lost 6 bases, leaving 7 bases of the junction unmatched.

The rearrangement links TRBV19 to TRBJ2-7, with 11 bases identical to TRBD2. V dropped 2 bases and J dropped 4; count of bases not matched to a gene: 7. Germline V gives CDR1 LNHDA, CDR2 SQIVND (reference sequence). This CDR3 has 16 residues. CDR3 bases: TGTGCCAGTAGTATACTGACTAGCGGGGTTATTTACGAGCAGTACTTC. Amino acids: CASSILTSGVIYEQYF. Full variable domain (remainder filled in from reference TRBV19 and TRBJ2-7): DGGITQSPKYLFRKEGQNVTLSCEQNLNHDAMYWYRQDPGQGLRLIYYSQIVNDFQKGDIAEGYSVSREKKESFPLTVTSAQKNPTAFYLCASSILTSGVIYEQYFGPGTRLTVT.